Listed below are T cell receptor beta chains from one sample, sequenced in a study of T cell responses to AZD1222 COVID-19 vaccine. Method: immunoSEQ multiplex PCR; TCRdb's copy keeps in-frame clones and lacks some. Among 150,000 to 180,000 clones listed, about 85% were seen once. The input for sequencing was peripheral blood, taken after recovery from COVID-19. The receptor set was obtained from an adult who had recovered from COVID-19. Both conserved end residues are part of each CDR3. D genes are given only for firm matches. Some rows have no size entry. The others give once, few or many, or a class for an expanded clone.

D gene: .
V gene: TRBV19
J gene: TRBJ2-7
clone size: .
CDR3 protein: CASSIDEGAYEQYF
CDR3 DNA: TGTGCCAGTAGTATCGATGAGGGAGCCTACGAGCAGTACTTC

D gene: TRBD1
V gene: TRBV19
J gene: TRBJ1-3
clone size: .
CDR3 protein: CASSTQRTGGNTIYF
CDR3 DNA: TGTGCCAGTAGTACCCAACGGACAGGAGGGAACACCATATATTTT

D gene: .
V gene: TRBV5-1
J gene: TRBJ2-2
clone size: .
CDR3 protein: CASSLRRLENTGELFF
CDR3 DNA: TGCGCCAGCAGCTTGAGGCGGCTGGAGAACACCGGGGAGCTGTTTTTT

D gene: .
V gene: TRBV6-2/TRBV6-3
J gene: TRBJ2-5
clone size: .
CDR3 protein: CASSYEVVGKETQYF
CDR3 DNA: TGTGCCAGCAGTTACGAAGTCGTCGGGAAAGAGACCCAGTACTTC

D gene: TRBD1
V gene: TRBV14
J gene: TRBJ2-1
clone size: .
CDR3 protein: CASSQENRGRHNEQFF
CDR3 DNA: TGTGCCAGCAGCCAAGAGAACAGGGGGCGTCACAATGAGCAGTTCTTC

D gene: .
V gene: TRBV15
J gene: TRBJ1-2
clone size: .
CDR3 protein: CATSSPGHGGYTF
CDR3 DNA: TGTGCCACCAGCTCCCCGGGGCACGGTGGCTACACCTTC

D gene: .
V gene: TRBV28
J gene: TRBJ1-5
clone size: once
CDR3 protein: CASSLFANQPQHF
CDR3 DNA: TGTGCCAGCAGTTTATTTGCCAATCAGCCCCAGCATTTT

D gene: TRBD1
V gene: TRBV7-9
J gene: TRBJ1-1
clone size: .
CDR3 protein: CASSPGTGMPEAFF
CDR3 DNA: TGTGCCAGCAGTCCCGGGACAGGGATGCCTGAAGCTTTCTTT

D gene: .
V gene: TRBV28
J gene: TRBJ1-3
clone size: .
CDR3 protein: CAIGKAGNTIYF
CDR3 DNA: TGTGCCATAGGTAAAGCAGGAAACACCATATATTTT

D gene: TRBD2
V gene: TRBV28
J gene: TRBJ2-3
clone size: .
CDR3 protein: CASSSGGGPGTQYF
CDR3 DNA: TGTGCCAGCAGTTCGGGGGGAGGGCCGGGTACGCAGTATTTT

D gene: .
V gene: TRBV15
J gene: TRBJ2-7
clone size: .
CDR3 protein: CATSRVGQVPYEQYF
CDR3 DNA: TGTGCCACCAGCAGAGTGGGCCAGGTACCCTACGAGCAGTACTTC

D gene: TRBD1
V gene: TRBV6-2/TRBV6-3
J gene: TRBJ1-2
clone size: once
CDR3 protein: CASSLQGRGGYTF
CDR3 DNA: TGTGCCAGCAGTCTACAGGGGCGTGGAGGCTACACCTTC

D gene: .
V gene: TRBV28
J gene: TRBJ1-4
clone size: .
CDR3 protein: CASSPPGTRGEKLFF
CDR3 DNA: TGTGCCAGCAGCCCCCCAGGTACCCGGGGAGAAAAACTGTTTTTT

D gene: TRBD1
V gene: TRBV7-6
J gene: TRBJ1-6
clone size: .
CDR3 protein: CASSSSRGLLGPLHF
CDR3 DNA: TGTGCCAGCAGCTCTTCCAGGGGGCTCCTCGGACCCCTCCACTTT

D gene: TRBD1
V gene: TRBV5-1
J gene: TRBJ1-4
clone size: .
CDR3 protein: CASSRTGANDEKLFF
CDR3 DNA: TGCGCCAGCAGCAGGACAGGGGCGAATGATGAAAAACTGTTTTTT

D gene: TRBD1
V gene: TRBV18
J gene: TRBJ1-1
clone size: many
CDR3 protein: CASSPDRGQAFF
CDR3 DNA: TGTGCCAGCTCACCGGACAGGGGGCAAGCTTTCTTT

D gene: .
V gene: TRBV18
J gene: TRBJ2-6
clone size: .
CDR3 protein: CASSDRWAGANVLTF
CDR3 DNA: TGTGCCAGCTCAGACCGTTGGGCCGGGGCCAACGTCCTGACTTTC

D gene: TRBD1
V gene: TRBV13
J gene: TRBJ2-1
clone size: .
CDR3 protein: CASSFPGQGAYNEQFF
CDR3 DNA: TGTGCCAGCAGCTTTCCGGGACAGGGGGCCTACAATGAGCAGTTCTTC

D gene: .
V gene: TRBV21-1
J gene: TRBJ1-2
clone size: .
CDR3 protein: CASSKGGRVNYGYTF
CDR3 DNA: TGTGCCAGCAGCAAAGGAGGCAGGGTCAACTATGGCTACACCTTC

D gene: .
V gene: TRBV6-5
J gene: TRBJ2-5
clone size: .
CDR3 protein: CASSTQDRLQETQYF
CDR3 DNA: TGTGCCAGCAGTACCCAAGACAGGCTCCAAGAGACCCAGTACTTC

D gene: .
V gene: TRBV24-1
J gene: TRBJ2-7
clone size: .
CDR3 protein: CATSDSDRRHEQYF
CDR3 DNA: TGTGCCACCAGTGATTCAGACAGGCGGCACGAGCAGTACTTC

D gene: TRBD1
V gene: TRBV9
J gene: TRBJ1-2
clone size: .
CDR3 protein: CASSGGVGTGGSGYTF
CDR3 DNA: TGTGCCAGCAGCGGAGGGGTGGGGACAGGGGGCAGTGGCTACACCTTC